Listed here are 30 T cell receptor beta chains from one sample, sequenced in a study of T cell repertoires in cytomegalovirus infection. MiXCR, run by TCRdb on the reads, gives a single entry per CDR3 protein. The sample records hundreds of thousands of distinct CDR3 sequences, under 35% being singletons. Their antigens remain unidentified. The material was cultured PBMCs, obtained from culture after CMV antigen stimulation. These receptors originate from a human donor in good health (CMV status not recorded). Some clones in this sample may be carry-over from other donors' samples.

Only a few counts were recorded for this clonotype. This chain links TRBV4-2 with TRBJ2-7; 10 nucleotides match TRBD2. Germline lookup yields CDR1 LGHNA and CDR2 YNFKEQ. This CDR3 is built from 18 residues. The J segment lost 2 bases and the V segment lost 1 base, leaving 11 bases of the junction unmatched. The CDR3 DNA reads as TGTGCCAGCAGCCAAGTTAGAGCGGGAGGGTTGACGCCCTACGAGCAGTACTTC. Translation: CASSQVRAGGLTPYEQYF.

The chain links TRBV18 to TRBJ1-1; D is possibly TRBD1 (6 bases). V lost 5 bases, J lost 8 bases, and 15 bases lay in between. CDR3 length: 13 amino acids. Germline lookup yields CDR1 KGHSH and CDR2 LQKENI. The CDR3 coding sequence is TGTGCCAGCTCAGAAGGGACAAGACTCGAAGCTTTCTTT. It codes for CASSEGTRLEAFF.

This clonotype has more than one count but fewer than ten. This chain links TRBV6-6 with TRBJ2-1, with 11 bases matching TRBD2. With V trimmed by 7 bases and J by 8 bases, 10 bases remained unmatched. In germline, CDR1 is MNHNY, CDR2 SVGAGI (reference sequence). The CDR3 is 15 residues long. The CDR3 DNA sequence: TGTGCCAGCATCCTTACTAGCGGGAGTGTGGATGAGCAGTTCTTC. Its translation is CASILTSGSVDEQFF.

The chain carries TRBV20-1 and TRBJ2-3; D is perhaps TRBD2 (6 bases). The V end lost 6 bases, the J end lost 0 bases, and 22 bases lay between the germline ends. Per germline, CDR1 DFQATT and CDR2 SNEGSKA (reference sequence). The length of the CDR3 is 17 residues. In DNA form, the CDR3 reads TGCAGTGCCCTACACTTTCTTAGCGGAACTAGCACAGATACGCAGTATTTT. Protein product: CSALHFLSGTSTDTQYF.

The chain joins TRBV6-8 to TRBJ1-1; D perhaps matches TRBD1 (6 bases). Trimming shortened V by 7 bases and J by 4 bases, and 13 bases separated the two germline ends. Per germline, CDR1 MNHGY and CDR2 SAAAGT. This CDR3 contains 13 residues. As DNA, the CDR3 is TGTGCCAGCAACAAACAGGGTACCACTGAAGCTTTCTTT. It specifies CASNKQGTTEAFF.

V gene TRBV12-5 combines with J gene TRBJ1-5, with D possibly TRBD1 on 5 matching bases. Germline CDR1 and CDR2: LGHNT and FRNRAP. The CDR3 is 14 amino acids. Trimming cost V 5 bases and J 2 bases, with 10 bases left between them. The CDR3 protein is CASGREQGNQPQHF. The CDR3 DNA follows: TGTGCTAGTGGTAGGGAACAGGGCAATCAGCCCCAGCATTTT.

Only a few counts were recorded for this clonotype. V usage is TRBV20-1 and J usage is TRBJ1-2, with 7 bases fitting TRBD1. The V gene's germline CDR1 is DFQATT and CDR2 SNEGSKA (reference sequence). CDR3 length: 13 residues. The trim removed 7 bases at V and 4 bases at J, leaving 9 bases unmatched. The DNA for the CDR3 is TGCAGTGTAACGGGACAGAAACTCTATGGCTACACCTTC. It yields the protein CSVTGQKLYGYTF.

The rearrangement uses TRBV19 and TRBJ1-5, with D tentatively TRBD1 (5 bases). Germline CDR1 and CDR2: LNHDA and SQIVND (reference sequence). The CDR3 totals 16 residues. Trimming shortened V by 8 bases and J by 2 bases, and 19 bases separated the two germline ends. CDR3 in amino acids: CASFLGRGAGNQPQHF. CDR3 nucleotides: TGTGCCAGTTTTTTGGGGCGCGGGGCCGGCAATCAGCCCCAGCATTTT.

This clonotype was counted a few times. The chain links TRBV7-3 to TRBJ2-3, with D hard to call. The CDR3 consists of 14 residues. Germline V lookup: CDR1 SGHTA, CDR2 FQGTGA. Trimming stripped 2 bases from V and 0 bases from J, with 6 bases between. The CDR3 reads CASSLLHSTDTQYF. For the CDR3, the DNA is TGTGCCAGCAGCTTACTGCACAGCACAGATACGCAGTATTTT.

V usage is TRBV13 and J usage is TRBJ1-6; D unclear. This CDR3 contains 13 residues. The V gene's germline CDR1 is PRHDT and CDR2 FYEKMQ (reference sequence). V shed 3 bases and J shed 10 bases, with 10 bases lying between them. The CDR3 region has the DNA TGTGCCAGCAGCTTTCGGGGAAGGTCACCCCTCCACTTT. Its translation is CASSFRGRSPLHF.

This chain connects TRBV7-9 to TRBJ2-5; D is unclear. Looked up from germline, CDR1 is SEHNR and CDR2 is FQNEAQ (reference sequence). This CDR3 is 13 amino acids long. V lost 3 bases and J lost 4, with 9 bases in between. The CDR3 nucleotides read TGTGCCAGCAGCTTTATTGGCCCAGAGACCCAGTACTTC. Amino acids: CASSFIGPETQYF.

In this sample, this clonotype turned up a few times. V is TRBV27 and J is TRBJ1-5; 7 positions agree with TRBD1. CDR1 is MNHEY and CDR2 is SMNVEV in the germline V gene (reference sequence). V was clipped by 7 bases and J by 1 base; unmatched bases: 4. CDR3 length: 14 amino acids. CDR3 sequence: CASILRGSNQPQHF. The DNA for the CDR3 is TGTGCCAGCATCCTCAGGGGGAGCAATCAGCCCCAGCATTTT.

The V call is TRBV6-5, the J call TRBJ2-5; 14 bases match TRBD2. This CDR3 spans 16 amino acids. Germline V gene lookup returns CDR1 MNHEY and CDR2 SVGAGI. Losses at the gene ends were 5 bases for V and 5 bases for J; bases not matched to a gene: 7. The CDR3 is CASSRGGLAGAETQYF. CDR3 in DNA: TGTGCCAGCAGTCGTGGGGGACTAGCGGGAGCGGAGACCCAGTACTTC.

This clonotype was detected a few times. CDR3 region: CASSTVTYEQYF. The CDR3 bases are TGTGCCAGCAGTACTGTCACCTACGAGCAGTACTTC. The chain recombines TRBV28 with TRBJ2-7; no firm D call. This CDR3 spans 12 amino acids. The germline V gene encodes CDR1 MDHEN and CDR2 SYDVKM. Trimming removed 5 bases from V and 2 bases from J, with 7 bases in between.

J is TRBJ2-4 and V is TRBV7-3; D uncertain. V lost 4 bases to trimming and J lost 8 bases, with 9 bases between them. The CDR3 has 12 amino acids. Germline CDR1 is SGHTA and CDR2 is FQGTGA. The CDR3: CASSSGKDIQYF. CDR3 in DNA: TGTGCCAGCAGCTCCGGTAAAGACATTCAGTACTTC.

This clonotype was seen more than once but under ten times. The V and J genes are TRBV28 and TRBJ1-2; perhaps TRBD1 as D (5 bases). Germline CDR1 MDHEN, CDR2 SYDVKM. The V end was cut by 5 bases, the J end by 1 base, with 8 bases between. This CDR3 comprises 13 residues. The chain's CDR3 is CASSQTDNYGYTF. CDR3 nucleotide sequence: TGTGCCAGCAGTCAGACAGATAACTATGGCTACACCTTC.

This clonotype was counted many times. J is TRBJ2-7 and V is TRBV7-6; 13 nucleotides align to TRBD2. The germline CDR1 and CDR2 sequences are SGHVS and FNYEAQ. The CDR3 totals 15 residues. Trimming removed 4 bases from V and 4 bases from J; junction bases left unmatched: 4. DNA of the CDR3: TGTGCCAGCAGCTCACCGGGACTAGCGGGGTACGAGCAGTACTTC. Residues: CASSSPGLAGYEQYF. The complete variable domain, with remaining parts taken from reference TRBV7-6 and TRBJ2-7, reads GAGVSQSPRYKVTKRGQDVALRCDPISGHVSLYWYRQALGQGPEFLTYFNYEAQQDKSGLPNDRFSAERPEGSISTLTIQRTEQRDSAMYRCASSSPGLAGYEQYFGPGTRLTVT.

A remark on this clonotype: Sequence at one end of the junction differs from germline and may be a read error. The CDR3 sequence is CASSLPDGYEQYF. The CDR3, as DNA: TGTGCCAGCAGCTTGCCGGACGGGTACGAGCAGTACTTC. The chain couples TRBV5-3 to TRBJ2-7; D is uncertain. TRBV5-3 is filed as an ORF, its function uncertain. This CDR3 is 13 amino acids long.

The chain links TRBV12-3 or TRBV12-4 to TRBJ2-7, with a weak D call TRBD1 (5 bases). The V and J ends lost 4 bases and 5 bases respectively, with 9 bases between them. The CDR3 runs 12 residues. As DNA, the CDR3 is TGTGCCAGCAGTTCCGCAGGGCACGAGCAGTACTTC. It encodes CASSSAGHEQYF.

This clonotype appeared a few times. The chain combines TRBV10-3 with TRBJ1-5; a weak D match, TRBD1 (5 bases). V lost 2 bases and J lost 7, with 15 bases in between. The CDR3 spans 15 residues. Germline V lookup: CDR1 ENHRY, CDR2 SYGVKD. This chain's CDR3 is CAISEGGQGSQPQHF. The CDR3 DNA reads as TGTGCCATCAGTGAGGGTGGCCAGGGCAGCCAGCCCCAGCATTTT.

The V and J genes are TRBV4-2 and TRBJ1-2; TRBD1 might be the D (5 bases). This CDR3 contains 17 residues. Trimming took off 6 bases at V and 0 bases at J, with 20 bases between the two ends. Germline CDR1 LGHNA, CDR2 YNFKEQ. DNA of the CDR3: TGTGCCAGCAGTCAAACCCGGGGGGGTGTTCCTAACTATGGCTACACCTTC. Translating gives CASSQTRGGVPNYGYTF.

This clonotype was observed a handful of times. The chain has TRBV7-6 and TRBJ2-1, with 10 nucleotides matching TRBD1. This CDR3 region has 16 residues. J lost 8 bases, V lost 1 base, and 8 bases had no gene match. The V gene's germline CDR1 is SGHVS and CDR2 FNYEAQ. The CDR3 nucleotides are TGTGCCAGCAGCTTAGTCGTGGGACAGGGGAACTATGAGCAGTTCTTC. This sequence encodes CASSLVVGQGNYEQFF.

The rearrangement uses TRBV10-3 and TRBJ2-7; D gene ambiguous. CDR1 is ENHRY and CDR2 is SYGVKD in the germline V gene. The CDR3 totals 16 residues. The V and J ends lost 6 bases and 2 bases respectively, with 20 bases between them. DNA of the CDR3: TGTGCCATCAGGCCTGAGTCTGGAAAGGGTCCCTACGAGCAGTACTTC. Translated, it gives CAIRPESGKGPYEQYF.

This sequence joins TRBV7-3 and TRBJ2-7; no reliable D call. The CDR3 is 13 residues long. V was shortened by 2 bases and J by 6 bases, with 11 bases between the two germline ends. Germline lookup yields CDR1 SGHTA and CDR2 FQGTGA. Written as DNA, the CDR3 is TGTGCCAGCAGCTTATCACTACGAAGCGAGCAGTACTTC. Encoded protein: CASSLSLRSEQYF.

V is TRBV6-5 and J is TRBJ1-1, with TRBD1 as a possible D gene (5 bases). Germline CDR1 reads MNHEY; CDR2 reads SVGAGI. The CDR3 has 15 residues. Between the trimmed V and J ends, which lost 7 bases and 6 bases, there was a span of 21 bases. CDR3 DNA: TGTGCCAGCATTCCGGGCGCCTCTCGGGGGGCTGAAGCTTTCTTT. Amino acids: CASIPGASRGAEAFF.

As DNA, the CDR3 is TGTGCCAGCAGTCGAGACACCAGCGACGAGCAGTACTTC. This codes for CASSRDTSDEQYF. This rearrangement joins TRBV12-3 or TRBV12-4 to TRBJ2-7, with D unclear. V dropped 5 bases and J dropped 5 bases, with 13 bases sitting between them. This CDR3 has 13 residues.

This clonotype came up many times. The chain has TRBV10-3 and TRBJ2-2; 9 positions match TRBD2. With V trimmed by 6 bases and J by 4 bases, 9 bases remained unmatched. Germline V CDR1 and CDR2: ENHRY, SYGVKD. The CDR3 sequence is 16 residues long. The chain's CDR3 is CAISAAAGGGTGELFF. The CDR3, as DNA: TGTGCCATCAGCGCCGCAGCGGGAGGAGGCACCGGGGAGCTGTTTTTT.

This chain connects TRBV4-3 to TRBJ1-4, with 7 bases that match TRBD1. The germline gives CDR1 LGHNA, CDR2 YSLEER. This CDR3 region has 13 residues. V dropped 1 base and J dropped 8; count of bases not matched to a gene: 1. DNA for the CDR3: TGCGCCAGCAGCCAAGCACAGGGGGAAAAACTGTTTTTT. Protein product: CASSQAQGEKLFF.

In nucleotides, the CDR3 is TGTGCCAGCAGCCCAGGACTTTCCCGCTCTGGAAACACCATATATTTT. Translating gives CASSPGLSRSGNTIYF. V and J are TRBV7-6 and TRBJ1-3, with no clear D. Germline V gives CDR1 SGHVS, CDR2 FNYEAQ. This CDR3 spans 16 amino acids. The germline V and J ends were trimmed by 5 bases and 0 bases, with 14 bases remaining between them.

This clonotype was detected only a few times. The V and J genes are TRBV6-2 or TRBV6-3 and TRBJ2-1; 7 nucleotides agree with TRBD1. This CDR3 has 14 residues. Germline V gene lookup returns CDR1 MNHEY and CDR2 SVGEGT. Losses at the gene ends were 0 bases for V and 12 bases for J; bases not matched to a gene: 8. The CDR3 loop is CASSYSPLRQGQFF. CDR3 nucleotide sequence: TGTGCCAGCAGTTACTCACCCTTAAGACAGGGGCAGTTCTTC.